These 18 T cell receptor beta chains came from one sample sequenced in a study of T cells after posttransplantation cyclophosphamide (TCRdb year 2016). The library was prepared using the immunoSEQ multiplex PCR assay. This immuneACCESS table, as held by TCRdb, lists in-frame sequences with V and J called but not all clones. Of the missing ones, under half trace to an unresolved V gene in checked studies; the others have no known cause. Across this sample there are 13,000 to 15,000 clones, with 76% seen only once. The ten largest clonotypes hold more than 0.95% of the sample. The sample was memory CD4+ T cells sorted from PBMCs. These receptors were obtained from a man aged 45-65 years.

V and J are TRBV30 and TRBJ1-1, with D possibly being TRBD1 (5 bases). V was clipped by 1 base and J by 12 bases, with 18 bases between them. The CDR3 loop spans 13 amino acids. Germline V gene data show CDR1 as GTSNPN and CDR2 as SVGIG (reference sequence). CDR3 coding DNA: TGTGCCTGGAGTGGACGGGACTCCAGCCTCTCTTTCTTT. Translating it yields CAWSGRDSSLSFF.

The CDR3 region has the DNA TGTGCCAGCTCGGAATCCGGGACAAAGGATACGCAGTATTTT. It yields the protein CASSESGTKDTQYF. V is TRBV18 and J is TRBJ2-3, with a weak D call TRBD1 (6 bases). V lost 6 bases and J 6 bases, leaving 16 bases between the germline ends. Germline values: CDR1 KGHSH, CDR2 LQKENI. The CDR3 runs to 14 residues.

This chain uses TRBV7-2 with TRBJ1-6; no firm D call. The length of the CDR3 is 12 residues. The germline V and J ends were trimmed by 4 bases and 13 bases, with 11 bases remaining between them. Germline assignment: CDR1 SGHTA and CDR2 FQGNSA. CDR3 in amino acids: CASSYYGGPLHF. In DNA, the CDR3 is TGTGCCAGCAGCTACTACGGAGGGCCCCTCCACTTT. Looking up the rest from reference TRBV7-2 and TRBJ1-6 gives the full variable domain: GAGVSQSPSNKVTEKGKDVELRCDPISGHTALYWYRQSLGQGLEFLIYFQGNSAPDKSGLPSDRFSAERTGGSVSTLTIQRTQQEDSAVYLCASSYYGGPLHFGNGTRLTVT.

The chain combines TRBV7-2 with TRBJ1-3; tentatively, D is TRBD1 (5 bases). Germline V gene data show CDR1 as SGHTA and CDR2 as FQGNSA. The CDR3 loop spans 15 amino acids. V lost 5 bases and J lost 4, with 15 bases in between. The CDR3 reads CASSVQASSGNTIYF. In DNA, the CDR3 is TGTGCCAGCAGCGTACAGGCTTCTTCGGGAAACACCATATATTTT.

This chain joins TRBV9 and TRBJ1-3; maybe TRBD1 (5 bases). This CDR3 comprises 16 residues. Deletions cut 4 bases from V and 0 bases from J, with 14 bases between. From germline, CDR1 is SGDLS and CDR2 YYNGEE. CDR3 DNA sequence: TGTGCCAGCAGCCCACCGACAGCCATCTCTGGAAACACCATATATTTT. Protein: CASSPPTAISGNTIYF.

The chain is built from TRBV5-1 and TRBJ1-4; D unclear. Trimming shortened V by 0 bases and J by 10 bases, and 13 bases separated the two germline ends. The CDR3 loop spans 14 amino acids. The germline V gene has CDR1 SGHRS and CDR2 YFSETQ. The CDR3 sequence: CASSLGQTEAKLFF. As DNA, the CDR3 is TGCGCCAGCAGCTTGGGTCAGACGGAGGCAAAACTGTTTTTT.

J is TRBJ2-7 and V is TRBV11-3, with D uncertain. The germline CDR1 and CDR2 sequences are SGHNT and YENEEA. The V end lost 0 bases, the J end lost 0 bases, and 21 bases lay between the germline ends. The CDR3 totals 19 residues. The CDR3 is CASSLDLAPFAASSYEQYF. CDR3 nucleotide sequence: TGTGCCAGCAGCTTAGATCTTGCCCCTTTTGCGGCGAGCTCCTACGAGCAGTACTTC.

This sequence joins TRBV30 and TRBJ2-7, with D perhaps TRBD2 (5 bases). Trimming removed 4 bases at V and 1 base at J, with 14 bases between. CDR3 length: 14 residues. The germline gives CDR1 GTSNPN, CDR2 SVGIG (reference sequence). The CDR3 region is CAWKADLRSYEQYF. The CDR3 region has the DNA TGTGCCTGGAAAGCGGACCTGAGATCCTACGAGCAGTACTTC. The variable domain in full, completed from reference TRBV30 and TRBJ2-7, reads SQTIHQWPATLVQPVGSPLSLECTVEGTSNPNLYWYRQAAGRGLQLLFYSVGIGQISSEVPQNLSASRPQDRQFILSSKKLLLSDSGFYLCAWKADLRSYEQYFGPGTRLTVT.

The sample holds a few counts of this clone. The chain carries TRBV19 and TRBJ1-4; no reliable D call. Looked up from germline, CDR1 is LNHDA and CDR2 is SQIVND (reference sequence). Trimming shortened V by 5 bases and J by 12 bases, and 4 bases separated the two germline ends. This CDR3 is built from 9 residues. The CDR3 nucleotides are TGTGCCAGTAGTGCGGAACTGTTTTTT. It yields the protein CASSAELFF.

This clone showed up just once. The V and J genes are TRBV5-1 and TRBJ2-5; TRBD1 might be the D (6 bases). Looked up from germline, CDR1 is SGHRS and CDR2 is YFSETQ. Trimming left V 4 bases short and J 2 bases short, with 9 bases between. This CDR3 spans 13 amino acids. CDR3 sequence (DNA): TGCGCCAGCAGCACTACAGGGCAAGAGACCCAGTACTTC. This translates into CASSTTGQETQYF.

This clone was seen a single time. The rearrangement links TRBV10-3 to TRBJ2-7; perhaps TRBD2 as D (7 bases). This CDR3 region has 15 residues. V shed 4 bases and J shed 3 bases, with 16 bases lying between them. In germline, CDR1 is ENHRY, CDR2 SYGVKD. DNA for the CDR3: TGTGCCATCAGTGGGGGGGGACAAACGGACTACGAGCAGTACTTC. Amino acids: CAISGGGQTDYEQYF.

This clone is medium-sized in the sample. V is TRBV4-1 and J is TRBJ2-7, with D hard to call. The germline V gene has CDR1 MGHRA and CDR2 YSYEKL. This CDR3 region has 14 residues. Between the trimmed V and J ends, which lost 1 base and 1 base, there was a span of 8 bases. CDR3 sequence reads: CASSQGVQSYEQYF. In DNA form, the CDR3 reads TGCGCCAGCAGCCAAGGTGTCCAGTCCTACGAGCAGTACTTC.

The V call is TRBV7-9, the J call TRBJ1-2; the D gene is possibly TRBD1 (5 bases). The germline V and J ends were trimmed by 6 bases and 4 bases, with 12 bases remaining between them. Germline CDR1 is SEHNR and CDR2 is FQNEAQ (reference sequence). The CDR3 contains 13 residues. The CDR3 loop reads CASRPTEVYGYTF. The DNA of the CDR3 is TGTGCCAGCAGACCGACAGAAGTCTATGGCTACACCTTC.

V and J are TRBV4-1 and TRBJ1-6; D not certain. V was cut by 0 bases and J by 0 bases, with 9 bases left in between. This CDR3 comprises 17 residues. CDR1 is MGHRA, CDR2 YSYEKL, per germline. The CDR3: CASSQDPGSSYNSPLHF. In DNA, the CDR3 is TGCGCCAGCAGCCAAGATCCGGGGAGCTCCTATAATTCACCCCTCCACTTT.

The rearrangement uses TRBV5-1 and TRBJ2-3, with D maybe TRBD2 (6 bases). Trimming shortened V by 3 bases and J by 1 base, and 12 bases separated the two germline ends. In germline, CDR1 is SGHRS, CDR2 YFSETQ. This CDR3 has 15 amino acids. The CDR3 sequence: CASSSVEGGTDTQYF. The CDR3 DNA reads as TGCGCCAGCAGCTCAGTGGAGGGTGGCACAGATACGCAGTATTTT. The full variable domain, with the rest looked up from reference TRBV5-1 and TRBJ2-3, is KAGVTQTPRYLIKTRGQQVTLSCSPISGHRSVSWYQQTPGQGLQFLFEYFSETQRNKGNFPGRFSGRQFSNSRSEMNVSTLELGDSALYLCASSSVEGGTDTQYFGPGTRLTVL.

The rearrangement uses TRBV30 and TRBJ2-3; 9 nucleotides match TRBD2. This CDR3 has 15 residues. Germline lookup yields CDR1 GTSNPN and CDR2 SVGIG (reference sequence). Losses at the gene ends were 2 bases for V and 3 bases for J; bases not matched to a gene: 6. In nucleotides, the CDR3 is TGTGCCTGGAGTCTTCTAGCGGGGCGTACAGATACGCAGTATTTT. Amino acid sequence: CAWSLLAGRTDTQYF.

The CDR3 coding sequence is TGTGCCAGTAGAAGATTTGACACTAACTATGGCTACACCTTC. This codes for CASRRFDTNYGYTF. The rearrangement joins TRBV19 to TRBJ1-2; no definite D call. Germline V gene data show CDR1 as LNHDA and CDR2 as SQIVND (reference sequence). This CDR3 spans 14 amino acids. Trimming removed 6 bases at V and 0 bases at J, with 11 bases between.

The V and J genes are TRBV2 and TRBJ1-2; 9 bases align to TRBD1. This CDR3 contains 15 residues. V gave up 5 bases and J gave up 3 bases; unmatched junction bases: 7. Germline-derived CDR1 and CDR2 are SNHLY and FYNNEI. This CDR3 is CASSRGQGGDYGYTF. The CDR3 DNA reads as TGTGCCAGCAGTCGGGGACAGGGAGGAGACTATGGCTACACCTTC.